This paragraph covers one T cell receptor beta chain sequence. The V segment lost 5 bases and the J segment 7 bases; nucleotides outside the gene matches: 11. The CDR3 runs to 16 residues. Germline V gene sequence: CDR1 SGHAT, CDR2 FQDESV (reference sequence). Method: immunoSEQ multiplex PCR; TCRdb's copy keeps in-frame clones and lacks some. The profile shows hundreds of thousands of clones, about nine tenths of them singletons. This record comes from a study of blood T cell repertoires in COVID-19. About the study: Sources were T cells, B-cell-depleted T cells, or PBMCs; the material itself was cDNA or gDNA.

Sequences were obtained from peripheral blood. The V call is TRBV11-1, the J call TRBJ2-3; 11 bases align to TRBD2. The source is a young man with active or convalescent COVID-19. Here the CDR3 reads CASSTAGGTSGYTQYF. As DNA, the CDR3 is TGTGCCAGCAGCACCGCAGGGGGGACTAGCGGATATACGCAGTATTTT. Filled out from reference TRBV11-1 and TRBJ2-3, the complete variable domain reads EAEVAQSPRYKITEKSQAVAFWCDPISGHATLYWYRQILGQGPELLVQFQDESVVDDSQLPKDRFSAERLKGVDSTLKIQPAELGDSAMYLCASSTAGGTSGYTQYFGPGTRLTVL.